The rows below give T cell receptor beta chains drawn from one sample of a study of cytomegalovirus exposure and HLA in healthy donors. Assay used: immunoSEQ multiplex PCR; TCRdb lists only in-frame clones, some missing. The sample has fewer than 350,000 clones, 85% to 90% seen once. The specimen sequenced was PBMCs. These receptors were collected from a woman between 18 and 30 years old in good health and CMV-seronegative. CDR3s include the opening cysteine and the closing phenylalanine or tryptophan. The D gene is left open where the match is weak. Only some rows state a clone size, as once, few, many or a class for expanded clones.

d_call	clone_size	v_call	j_call	cdr3_aa	cdr3_nt
NA	once	TRBV15	TRBJ1-1	CATSRGGGGETEAFF	TGTGCCACCAGCAGAGGGGGAGGGGGGGAGACTGAAGCTTTCTTT
NA	NA	TRBV2	TRBJ1-6	CASSETQREYSPLHF	TGTGCCAGCAGTGAAACGCAGCGGGAGTATTCACCCCTCCACTTT
TRBD1	NA	TRBV11-2	TRBJ1-2	CASSLDGTGYFYGYTF	TGTGCCAGCAGCTTAGACGGGACAGGCTATTTCTATGGCTACACCTTC
NA	once	TRBV5-5	TRBJ2-7	CASSLYPDSLSYEQYF	TGTGCCAGCAGCTTGTATCCGGACAGTCTTTCCTACGAGCAGTACTTC
NA	NA	TRBV2	TRBJ2-5	CASERGQEAQYF	TGTGCCAGCGAGAGGGGACAAGAGGCCCAGTACTTC
NA	NA	TRBV10-1	TRBJ2-7	CASSSTGLWEQYF	TGCGCCAGCAGTTCTACAGGGTTATGGGAGCAGTACTTC
NA	NA	TRBV7-8	TRBJ2-2	CASSLGQATGELFF	TGTGCCAGCAGCTTAGGCCAGGCCACCGGGGAGCTGTTTTTT
NA	NA	TRBV6-5	TRBJ1-4	CASRGWGEEEKLFF	TGTGCCAGCAGGGGTTGGGGGGAGGAAGAAAAACTGTTTTTT
TRBD1	once	TRBV10-3	TRBJ2-7	CATAGQVAYEQYF	TGTGCCACCGCTGGACAGGTGGCCTACGAGCAGTACTTC
NA	NA	TRBV7-2	TRBJ2-5	CASSLSRGGVAQYF	TGTGCCAGCAGCTTATCTCGCGGCGGTGTGGCCCAGTACTTC
NA	NA	TRBV27	TRBJ2-1	CASSPTGVGSYNEQFF	TGTGCCAGCAGTCCTACGGGGGTAGGCTCCTACAATGAGCAGTTCTTC
TRBD1	NA	TRBV4-1	TRBJ1-4	CASSQQGTDFEKLFF	TGCGCCAGCAGCCAACAAGGGACAGACTTTGAAAAACTGTTTTTT
TRBD1	NA	TRBV7-9	TRBJ2-7	CASSSVGQGSSYEQYF	TGTGCCAGCAGCTCCGTAGGACAGGGGAGCTCCTACGAGCAGTACTTC
NA	NA	TRBV6-5	TRBJ1-1	CASVRKTAMNTEAFF	TGTGCCAGCGTTAGGAAGACAGCCATGAACACTGAAGCTTTTTTT
NA	NA	TRBV5-1	TRBJ2-7	CASSPGVTYEQYF	TGCGCCAGCAGCCCTGGAGTTACCTACGAGCAGTACTTC
NA	NA	TRBV19	TRBJ2-7	CASRPGVAAGEYEQYF	TGTGCCAGTAGGCCCGGGGTAGCTGCCGGGGAGTACGAGCAGTACTTC
TRBD1	once	TRBV10-3	TRBJ1-5	CAISESPGQGNNQPQHF	TGTGCCATCAGTGAGTCTCCGGGACAGGGGAACAATCAGCCCCAGCATTTT
NA	NA	TRBV18	TRBJ2-2	CASSPQGSNTGELFF	TGTGCCAGCTCACCCCAGGGTTCGAACACCGGGGAGCTGTTTTTT
TRBD1	NA	TRBV29-1	TRBJ2-7	CSVSTGGFYEQYF	TGCAGCGTCTCGACAGGGGGCTTCTACGAGCAGTACTTC
NA	NA	TRBV19	TRBJ1-1	CASKLLSNTEAFF	TGTGCCAGTAAACTCCTATCGAACACTGAAGCTTTCTTT
TRBD1	NA	TRBV30	TRBJ1-3	CAWDQGQGDSGNTIYF	TGTGCCTGGGACCAAGGACAGGGGGATTCTGGAAACACCATATATTTT
TRBD1	once	TRBV29-1	TRBJ1-1	CSARDRPNTEAFF	TGCAGCGCCCGGGACAGACCGAACACTGAAGCTTTCTTT
TRBD1	once	TRBV4-1	TRBJ1-2	CASSPKQGARGYTF	TGCGCCAGCAGCCCCAAACAGGGGGCAAGGGGCTACACCTTC
TRBD1	once	TRBV2	TRBJ1-2	CASSEAAQGIYGYTF	TGTGCCAGCAGTGAAGCGGCACAGGGGATCTATGGCTACACCTTC
TRBD1	NA	TRBV7-9	TRBJ2-2	CASSLHPGGTGVTGELFF	TGTGCCAGCAGCTTACACCCCGGGGGGACAGGGGTCACCGGGGAGCTGTTTTTT
TRBD1	NA	TRBV7-9	TRBJ2-4	CASSSTEQGADNF	TGTGCCAGCAGCTCAACTGAACAGGGGGCGGATAACTTC
NA	NA	TRBV10-3	TRBJ1-2	CAISSTGFLSNYGYTF	TGTGCCATCAGTTCTACAGGGTTCTTGTCTAACTATGGCTACACCTTC